This section outlines one TCR beta chain sequence together with its context. Antigen specificity is unknown. PCR was performed using 60 Vbeta and 13 Jbeta primers. Sequencing used immunoSEQ multiplex PCR; TCRdb keeps in-frame clones, though not all of them. The sample has approximately 170,000 clones; almost 80% are singletons. This entry comes from a study of cytomegalovirus exposure and HLA in healthy donors. Study conclusions and caveats: The classifier was said to identify cytomegalovirus status with high specificity and sensitivity. The study reported that TCR beta sequences accurately predicted HLA-A and HLA-B alleles in most subjects.

Trimming left V 4 bases short and J 0 bases short, with 13 bases between. The CDR3 is made up of 15 amino acids. The germline gives CDR1 SGHVS, CDR2 FNYEAQ. The TCR comes from a man aged 18 to 30 in good health and CMV-seropositive. The chain has TRBV7-6 and TRBJ2-7; maybe TRBD2 (6 bases). Material for sequencing was PBMCs. The CDR3 spells CASSSRHGGSYEQYF. In DNA, the CDR3 is TGTGCCAGCAGCTCCCGACACGGGGGCTCCTACGAGCAGTACTTC.